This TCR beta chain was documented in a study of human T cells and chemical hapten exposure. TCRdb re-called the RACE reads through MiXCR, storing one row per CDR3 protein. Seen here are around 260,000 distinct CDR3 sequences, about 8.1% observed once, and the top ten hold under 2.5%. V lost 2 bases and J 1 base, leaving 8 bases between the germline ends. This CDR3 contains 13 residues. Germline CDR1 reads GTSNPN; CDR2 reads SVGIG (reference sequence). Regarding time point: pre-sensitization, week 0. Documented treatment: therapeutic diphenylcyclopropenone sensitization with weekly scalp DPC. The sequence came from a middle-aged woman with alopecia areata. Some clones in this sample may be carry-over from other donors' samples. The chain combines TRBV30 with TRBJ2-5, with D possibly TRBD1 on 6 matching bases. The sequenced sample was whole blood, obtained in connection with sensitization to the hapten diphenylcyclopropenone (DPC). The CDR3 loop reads CAWSTGLQETQYF. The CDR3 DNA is TGTGCCTGGAGTACAGGGCTCCAAGAGACCCAGTACTTC.